Following are 9 T cell receptor beta chains from one sample sequenced in a study of cytomegalovirus exposure and HLA in healthy donors. The PCR ran on 60 Vbeta and 13 Jbeta primers. Data came from immunoSEQ multiplex PCR; TCRdb stores just in-frame clones and leaves some out. The sample holds about 190,000 clones, approximately 87% seen once. Sequenced: PBMCs. These receptors originate from a man aged 30 to 39 in good health and CMV-seronegative.

V gene TRBV27 combines with J gene TRBJ2-3; D is undetermined. This CDR3 contains 17 residues. Germline CDR1 is MNHEY and CDR2 is SMNVEV (reference sequence). The V end was cut by 6 bases, the J end by 3 bases, with 22 bases between. This CDR3 is CASRARGLMRSTDTQYF. DNA of the CDR3: TGTGCCAGCAGGGCTCGCGGATTGATGAGATCGACAGATACGCAGTATTTT.

On this clone: The junction differs from germline at one of its ends, possibly a read error. CDR3 sequence (DNA): TGTGCCAGCAGCGTAGGGACTAGCGGGCACTACGAGCAGTACTTC. It translates to CASSVGTSGHYEQYF. V and J are TRBV13 and TRBJ2-5; 12 nucleotides agree with TRBD2. Gene TRBJ2-7 matches the end of the DNA better, so the J call may be wrong. CDR3 length: 15 amino acids. Germline-derived CDR1 and CDR2 are PRHDT and FYEKMQ (reference sequence).

The chain carries TRBV5-1 and TRBJ2-7, with a possible D match to TRBD1 (6 bases). The CDR3 is 14 amino acids. V was shortened by 1 base and J by 2 bases, with 10 bases between the two germline ends. The germline gives CDR1 SGHRS, CDR2 YFSETQ. CDR3: CASSLTGTAYEQYF. Written as DNA, the CDR3 is TGCGCCAGCAGCTTGACAGGGACCGCCTACGAGCAGTACTTC.

CDR3 DNA: TGCGCCAGCAGCTTGGGACAGATGAACGAAAAACTGTTTTTT. Amino acids: CASSLGQMNEKLFF. The rearrangement joins TRBV5-1 to TRBJ1-4; D is perhaps TRBD1 (5 bases). V was shortened by 0 bases and J by 8 bases, with 11 bases between the two germline ends. The CDR3 is made up of 14 amino acids. Germline CDR1 SGHRS, CDR2 YFSETQ.

The chain employs TRBV5-1 and TRBJ2-3, with 8 bases lining up with TRBD2. Germline trimming cut 1 base from V and 3 bases from J; bases unmatched to any gene: 16. The germline V gene has CDR1 SGHRS and CDR2 YFSETQ. CDR3 length equals 19 residues. CDR3 sequence reads: CASSLSPIDQRESTDTQYF. As DNA, the CDR3 is TGCGCCAGCAGCTTGTCACCCATCGACCAGCGGGAGAGTACAGATACGCAGTATTTT.

V and J are TRBV14 and TRBJ2-3, with TRBD2 identical over 9 bases. CDR1 is SGHDN and CDR2 is FVKESK in the germline V gene. The length of the CDR3 is 16 residues. Losses at the gene ends were 4 bases for V and 5 bases for J; bases not matched to a gene: 10. The CDR3 nucleotides read TGTGCCAGCAGCCGCCGGGGCGGGGGGGGCCTAGATACGCAGTATTTT. This sequence encodes CASSRRGGGGLDTQYF.

The chain couples TRBV19 to TRBJ1-2, with a weak D call TRBD1 (6 bases). Germline loops: CDR1 LNHDA, CDR2 SQIVND (reference sequence). This CDR3 has 14 amino acids. V lost 6 bases and J 3 bases, leaving 14 bases between the germline ends. The CDR3 DNA reads as TGTGCCAGTAGGACTACAGGGTCGGACTATGGCTACACCTTC. Amino acid sequence: CASRTTGSDYGYTF. The variable domain in full, completed from reference TRBV19 and TRBJ1-2, reads DGGITQSPKYLFRKEGQNVTLSCEQNLNHDAMYWYRQDPGQGLRLIYYSQIVNDFQKGDIAEGYSVSREKKESFPLTVTSAQKNPTAFYLCASRTTGSDYGYTFGSGTRLTVV.

In regard to this clone: Germline is not matched at one junction end, which may reflect a read error. V is TRBV7-2 and J is TRBJ1-2; TRBD1 matches at 12 bases. Germline CDR1 is SGHTA and CDR2 is FQGNSA. This CDR3 spans 16 amino acids. CDR3 DNA: TGTGCCAGCAGCCTAGCACCGGGACAGGGGGCCTATGGCTACACCTTC. Translated: CASSLAPGQGAYGYTF.

The CDR3 reads CAVKSGGGAWEQYF. Written as DNA, the CDR3 is TGTGCCGTAAAATCAGGGGGCGGGGCTTGGGAGCAGTACTTC. The chain recombines TRBV10-3 with TRBJ2-5; 8 nucleotides line up with TRBD1. CDR1 is ENHRY, CDR2 SYGVKD, per germline. The CDR3 is 14 residues long. V dropped 11 bases and J dropped 11; count of bases not matched to a gene: 19.